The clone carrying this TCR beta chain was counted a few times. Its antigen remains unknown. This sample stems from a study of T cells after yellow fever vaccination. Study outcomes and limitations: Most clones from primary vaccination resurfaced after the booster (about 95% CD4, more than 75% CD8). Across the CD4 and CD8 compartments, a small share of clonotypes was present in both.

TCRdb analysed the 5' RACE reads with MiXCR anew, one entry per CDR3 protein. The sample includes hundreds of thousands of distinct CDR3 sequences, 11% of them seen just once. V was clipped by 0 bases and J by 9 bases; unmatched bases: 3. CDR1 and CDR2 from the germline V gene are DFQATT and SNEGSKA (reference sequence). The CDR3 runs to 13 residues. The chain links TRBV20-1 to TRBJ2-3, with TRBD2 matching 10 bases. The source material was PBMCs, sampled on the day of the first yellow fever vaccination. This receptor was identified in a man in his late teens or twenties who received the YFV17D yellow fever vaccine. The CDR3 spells CSARDPGLATQYF. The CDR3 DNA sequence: TGCAGTGCTAGAGATCCGGGACTAGCGACGCAGTATTTT.